This T cell receptor (beta chain) was captured in a study of T cell responses to AZD1222 COVID-19 vaccine. General study results and limits: Donors were mostly white British, more females; clonal diversity possibly underestimated. Reports indicate that nearly half of spike-specific TCRs are directed at unmutated variant regions. Spike-specific TCR repertoires showed rising breadth and depth after two AZD1222 doses. The repertoires were collected only after the peak T cell response.

This CDR3 is 13 amino acids long. CDR1 and CDR2 (germline): MDHEN, SYDVKM. Trimming took 6 bases from V and 1 from J, leaving 10 bases between them. Details on this clone: Its cognate antigen is unknown.

Sequencing used immunoSEQ multiplex PCR; TCRdb keeps in-frame clones, though not all of them. The sample lists 200,000 to 250,000 clones, about 94% seen once, with over 1.5% in the top ten. This specimen was peripheral blood, taken 28 days after the second dose of the MenACWY control vaccine. The receptor was derived from an adult who received the MenACWY meningococcal vaccine as a control. The gene calls are TRBV28 and TRBJ2-7; D gene uncertain. The CDR3 nucleotides are TGTGCCAGCAGCGGGCTGATTTCCTACGAGCAGTACTTC. As protein: CASSGLISYEQYF.